Below, 28 T cell receptor beta chains from the same sample are listed, as sequenced in a study of CD8 T cells in ankylosing spondylitis. MiXCR, applied by TCRdb to the 5' RACE reads, yields one record per CDR3 protein. Of roughly 150,000 distinct CDR3 sequences listed, under 35% are singletons. The specimen sequenced was synovial fluid, either unsorted or a sorted T cell fraction (not recorded which). The receptors stem from a male donor with ankylosing spondylitis.

The sample holds many counts of this clonotype. V is TRBV7-2 and J is TRBJ1-1; D is unresolved. The V end was cut by 4 bases, the J end by 14 bases, with 20 bases between. The germline gives CDR1 SGHTA, CDR2 FQGNSA. The CDR3 is 13 residues long. Written as DNA, the CDR3 is TGTGCCAGCAGCTCCCCTCCAGGAGGTTCTCTCTTCTTT. Amino acid sequence: CASSSPPGGSLFF.

This clonotype has a handful of counts. This sequence joins TRBV7-8 and TRBJ1-6; D is unclear. Between the trimmed V and J ends, which lost 5 bases and 4 bases, there was a span of 9 bases. CDR3 length: 14 residues. Germline V gives CDR1 SGHVS, CDR2 FQNEAQ. The CDR3 nucleotides are TGTGCCAGCAGCCCCCGACTGTATAATTCACCCCTCCACTTT. It codes for CASSPRLYNSPLHF.

V usage is TRBV7-2 and J usage is TRBJ2-6, with D unclear. The CDR3 has 17 amino acids. V was trimmed by 1 base and J by 0 bases, leaving 10 bases between them. Germline CDR1 SGHTA, CDR2 FQGNSA. The CDR3 here is CASSLVGGSSGANVLTF. CDR3 sequence (DNA): TGTGCCAGCAGCTTAGTCGGCGGTAGCTCTGGGGCCAACGTCCTGACTTTC. Looking up the rest from reference TRBV7-2 and TRBJ2-6 gives the full variable domain: GAGVSQSPSNKVTEKGKDVELRCDPISGHTALYWYRQSLGQGLEFLIYFQGNSAPDKSGLPSDRFSAERTGGSVSTLTIQRTQQEDSAVYLCASSLVGGSSGANVLTFGAGSRLTVL.

The genes are TRBV28 and TRBJ1-5; D perhaps matches TRBD1 (5 bases). This CDR3 spans 14 amino acids. V lost 5 bases to trimming and J lost 4 bases, with 12 bases between them. In germline, CDR1 is MDHEN, CDR2 SYDVKM. CDR3 in amino acids: CASSRPGTNQPQHF. CDR3 DNA: TGTGCCAGCAGTCGTCCCGGGACGAATCAGCCCCAGCATTTT.

The J gene is TRBJ2-7, the V gene TRBV6-2 or TRBV6-3, with TRBD2 matching 11 bases. Unmatched junction bases numbered 6, after V lost 6 bases and J lost 2 bases. CDR3 size: 15 residues. Germline V CDR1 and CDR2: MNHEY, SVGEGT. The CDR3 bases are TGTGCCAGCAGCATTACTAGCGGGGGTCCCTACGAGCAGTACTTC. Translating it yields CASSITSGGPYEQYF.

Remarks on this clonotype: This could be a read error, since a much larger clone is one nucleotide away. V is TRBV11-2 and J is TRBJ1-2; D is ambiguous. The V gene's germline CDR1 is SGHAT and CDR2 FQNNGV. The CDR3 sequence is 13 residues long. The CDR3 spells CASSQTANYSYTF. As DNA, the CDR3 is TGTGCCAGCAGCCAGACGGCCAACTATAGCTACACCTTC.

This clonotype was found a few times. CDR3: CASSEGSGSQGETQYF. The CDR3 coding sequence is TGTGCCAGCAGTGAAGGTAGCGGGAGTCAAGGAGAGACCCAGTACTTC. This chain links TRBV25-1 with TRBJ2-5, with 9 bases that match TRBD2. The V and J ends lost 2 bases and 4 bases, in that order; junction bases with no gene match: 8. The CDR3 is 16 residues long. The V gene's germline CDR1 is MGHDK and CDR2 SYGVNS. The whole variable domain, remainder taken from reference TRBV25-1 and TRBJ2-5, is EADIYQTPRYLVIGTGKKITLECSQTMGHDKMYWYQQDPGMELHLIHYSYGVNSTEKGDLSSESTVSRIRTEHFPLTLESARPSHTSQYLCASSEGSGSQGETQYFGPGTRLLVL.

This chain uses TRBV7-9 with TRBJ2-5; 8 positions match TRBD1. The germline V gene encodes CDR1 SEHNR and CDR2 FQNEAQ (reference sequence). Unmatched junction bases numbered 4, after V lost 6 bases and J lost 4 bases. The CDR3 length is 13 residues. Written as DNA, the CDR3 is TGTGCCAGCAGTCCCAGGGGGCCAGAGACCCAGTACTTC. Translating it yields CASSPRGPETQYF.

The V and J genes are TRBV5-6 and TRBJ1-1; the D is unclear. CDR1 and CDR2 (germline): SGHDT, YYEEEE. The CDR3 length is 13 residues. Trimming cost V 1 base and J 6 bases, with 10 bases left between them. The CDR3 sequence: CASSLRRRAEAFF. DNA of the CDR3: TGTGCCAGCAGCTTGAGGAGGAGGGCTGAAGCTTTCTTT.

This clonotype has only a few counts. V gene TRBV15 combines with J gene TRBJ1-2; no definite D call. The V end was cut by 1 base, the J end by 8 bases, with 11 bases between. The CDR3 totals 13 residues. Germline CDR1 reads LNHNV; CDR2 reads YYDKDF (reference sequence). The CDR3 here is CATSRVPTAGYTF. The CDR3, as DNA: TGTGCCACCAGCAGAGTACCGACTGCCGGCTACACCTTC.

The chain links TRBV28 to TRBJ1-1; no reliable D call. The V end lost 8 bases, the J end lost 7 bases, and 14 bases lay between the germline ends. CDR1 and CDR2 from the germline V gene are MDHEN and SYDVKM. The CDR3 has 12 residues. In DNA, the CDR3 is TGTGCCAGCTCGACCCTCCCCCTTGAAGCTTTCTTT. This encodes CASSTLPLEAFF.

The chain combines TRBV18 with TRBJ1-1; 7 bases align to TRBD1. V shed 3 bases and J 5 bases; nucleotides not matched to a gene: 9. This CDR3 comprises 15 residues. Germline V lookup: CDR1 KGHSH, CDR2 LQKENI. Written as DNA, the CDR3 is TGTGCCAGCTCACCGACAGGGCAGGGAGTGACTGAAGCTTTCTTT. Amino acids: CASSPTGQGVTEAFF.

The chain uses TRBV20-1 and TRBJ1-1, with 7 bases identical to TRBD1. CDR1 is DFQATT, CDR2 SNEGSKA, per germline (reference sequence). The CDR3 has 14 residues. Trimming at V came to 1 base and at J to 5 bases, leaving 7 bases not matched to a gene. CDR3 loop: CSARGRQGGTEAFF. As DNA, the CDR3 is TGCAGTGCTAGAGGGAGACAGGGCGGAACTGAAGCTTTCTTT.

This clonotype was detected a few times. The rearrangement links TRBV12-5 to TRBJ2-1, with D perhaps given as TRBD1 or TRBD2 (5 bases each). This CDR3 has 16 amino acids. Germline CDR1 and CDR2: LGHNT and FRNRAP. Trimming took off 7 bases at V and 2 bases at J, with 18 bases between the two ends. The CDR3 is CASAAGGGYPYNEQFF. The CDR3 region has the DNA TGTGCTAGTGCCGCTGGGGGTGGATATCCCTACAATGAGCAGTTCTTC.

This clonotype came up a few times. V gene TRBV5-1 combines with J gene TRBJ2-1; a weak D match, TRBD2 (5 bases). The CDR3 totals 13 residues. In germline, CDR1 is SGHRS, CDR2 YFSETQ. Trimming took 6 bases from V and 5 from J, leaving 12 bases between them. The CDR3 DNA sequence: TGCGCCAGCAATACCGGGATGCACAATGAGCAGTTCTTC. This encodes CASNTGMHNEQFF.

This clonotype was counted many times. This chain uses TRBV12-3 or TRBV12-4 with TRBJ1-3, with a tentative D call TRBD1 (6 bases). Between the trimmed V and J ends, which lost 6 bases and 1 base, there was a span of 13 bases. CDR3 length equals 15 residues. CDR3 nucleotides: TGTGCCAGCAGCGAACAGGGATCGTCTGGAAACACCATATATTTT. It translates to CASSEQGSSGNTIYF.

This clonotype was counted only a few times. Germline is not matched at one junction end, which may reflect a read error. The gene calls are TRBV6-1 and TRBJ1-5, with TRBD1 identical over 8 bases. Germline V gene data show CDR1 as MNHNS and CDR2 as SASEGT. The CDR3 has 14 amino acids. The CDR3 bases are TGTGCCAGCAGGCCCGACAGGGGTCATCAGTCCCAGCATTTT. Translating it yields CASRPDRGHQSQHF.

There are many counts of this clonotype. J is TRBJ2-7 and V is TRBV20-1, with TRBD1 matching over 8 bases. The germline V gene has CDR1 DFQATT and CDR2 SNEGSKA (reference sequence). The CDR3 loop spans 14 amino acids. The V gene end was trimmed by 1 base and the J gene end by 7 bases; junction bases not matched to a gene: 9. In DNA, the CDR3 is TGCAGTGCTAGAGGGGGGGCTACAGGGGGAGAGCAGTACTTC. Translation gives CSARGGATGGEQYF.

This clonotype turned up a few times. The chain is built from TRBV29-1 and TRBJ2-7; tentative D call: TRBD2 (5 bases). The germline V gene has CDR1 SQVTM and CDR2 ANQGSEA. The CDR3 has 12 amino acids. V lost 4 bases and J 7 bases, leaving 14 bases between the germline ends. The CDR3 bases are TGCAGCGTTGCCGGACTCAGTGGAGAGCAGTACTTC. It encodes CSVAGLSGEQYF.

V usage is TRBV9 and J usage is TRBJ2-3; D unclear. Germline lookup yields CDR1 SGDLS and CDR2 YYNGEE. The CDR3 covers 13 residues. V was cut by 0 bases and J by 6 bases, with 8 bases left in between. CDR3 coding DNA: TGTGCCAGCAGCGTAGATGAAGCGGATACGCAGTATTTT. This encodes CASSVDEADTQYF.

The V call is TRBV4-2, the J call TRBJ2-6, with D perhaps matching TRBD1 or TRBD2 (6 bases each). V was pared by 4 bases and J by 3 bases, with 19 bases between. The germline V gene has CDR1 LGHNA and CDR2 YNFKEQ. The CDR3 sequence is 18 residues long. The CDR3 protein is CASSPRAGRGDGANVLTF. CDR3 nucleotides: TGTGCCAGCAGCCCAAGAGCGGGCAGGGGCGATGGGGCCAACGTCCTGACTTTC.

The chain carries TRBV2 and TRBJ2-1; D tentatively reads TRBD1 or TRBD2 (5 bases each). V was shortened by 6 bases and J by 7 bases, with 10 bases between the two germline ends. CDR3 length: 12 amino acids. CDR1 is SNHLY, CDR2 FYNNEI, per germline. CDR3 in amino acids: CASRTTGNEQFF. The CDR3 DNA follows: TGTGCCAGCAGGACTACAGGTAATGAGCAGTTCTTC.

This clonotype was seen only a few times. The chain links TRBV5-4 to TRBJ1-2; TRBD1 matches 9 bases. This CDR3 spans 16 amino acids. The V gene's germline CDR1 is SGHNT and CDR2 YYREEE (reference sequence). V lost 4 bases, J lost 2 bases, and 9 bases stayed unmatched. The CDR3 region has the DNA TGTGCCAGCAGCCCCGGGACAGGGAAGGGGAACTATGGCTACACCTTC. Amino acid sequence: CASSPGTGKGNYGYTF.

This sequence joins TRBV20-1 and TRBJ2-7, with 11 bases that match TRBD2. After removal of 1 base from V and 5 bases from J, the junction contained 7 bases not matched to a gene. Germline V CDR1 and CDR2: DFQATT, SNEGSKA (reference sequence). This CDR3 contains 15 residues. In nucleotides, the CDR3 is TGCAGTGCTAGAGTCCCTAGCGGGAGGAAAGACGAGCAGTACTTC. Protein: CSARVPSGRKDEQYF.

This chain links TRBV28 with TRBJ1-5, with TRBD1 matching 8 bases. V trimming: 10 bases; J trimming: 4 bases; junction bases outside the gene matches: 3. There are 12 residues in the CDR3. CDR1 is MDHEN and CDR2 is SYDVKM in the germline V gene. CDR3 residues: CATRTGNQPQHF. As DNA, the CDR3 is TGTGCCACCCGGACAGGGAATCAGCCCCAGCATTTT.

This clonotype came up a few times. The chain links TRBV5-1 to TRBJ2-3; D possibly corresponds to TRBD2 (5 bases). Trimming left V 3 bases short and J 3 bases short, with 11 bases between. The CDR3 covers 14 residues. Germline V gives CDR1 SGHRS, CDR2 YFSETQ. The CDR3 spells CASSSELGTDTQYF. The CDR3 coding sequence is TGCGCCAGCAGCTCCGAACTAGGGACAGATACGCAGTATTTT.

This clonotype was detected only a few times. The chain combines TRBV20-1 with TRBJ1-2; weak D call: TRBD1 (6 bases). The CDR3 contains 15 residues. The germline V and J ends were trimmed by 0 bases and 9 bases, with 20 bases remaining between them. Germline values: CDR1 DFQATT, CDR2 SNEGSKA (reference sequence). The CDR3 DNA follows: TGCAGTGCTAGAGATATTGGGGGGGCCCCGGTTAGCTACACCTTC. It specifies CSARDIGGAPVSYTF.

This clonotype occurred many times. The chain joins TRBV20-1 to TRBJ1-1, with TRBD1 as a possible D gene (5 bases). The CDR3 is 11 amino acids. Germline V gene data show CDR1 as DFQATT and CDR2 as SNEGSKA (reference sequence). In DNA form, the CDR3 reads TGCAGAACCGGGGGGGGATACGAAGCTTTCTTT. This gives the protein CRTGGGYEAFF.